The present T cell receptor beta chain was sequenced within a study of blood T cell repertoires in COVID-19. Study background: There were acute and convalescent COVID-19 samples, and they came from the United States, Italy and Spain. T cells, B-cell-depleted T cells, or PBMCs supplied cDNA or gDNA.

Enrolled during active infection, Seattle patients were then followed longitudinally. Looked up from germline, CDR1 is SEHNR and CDR2 is FQNEAQ (reference sequence). The CDR3 loop spans 12 amino acids. The V and J ends lost 3 bases and 4 bases respectively, with 7 bases between them. Original processing notes: How many nucleated cells were present was estimated from reference gene primer amplification. Repertoires were generated with immunoSEQ multiplex PCR, while TCRdb's copy carries only in-frame clones and drops some. V and J calls and clone size are copied from that table; D and trimming were computed from the DNA. The sample shows 250,000 to 350,000 clones, 91% of them seen only once.

The rearrangement joins TRBV7-9 to TRBJ2-7; no clear D. The sample was peripheral blood. The source of this sequence is a woman in her twenties or thirties with COVID-19, enrolled during active disease. The CDR3 coding sequence is TGTGCCAGCAGCTTTGGGCTATACGAGCAGTACTTC. This sequence encodes CASSFGLYEQYF.